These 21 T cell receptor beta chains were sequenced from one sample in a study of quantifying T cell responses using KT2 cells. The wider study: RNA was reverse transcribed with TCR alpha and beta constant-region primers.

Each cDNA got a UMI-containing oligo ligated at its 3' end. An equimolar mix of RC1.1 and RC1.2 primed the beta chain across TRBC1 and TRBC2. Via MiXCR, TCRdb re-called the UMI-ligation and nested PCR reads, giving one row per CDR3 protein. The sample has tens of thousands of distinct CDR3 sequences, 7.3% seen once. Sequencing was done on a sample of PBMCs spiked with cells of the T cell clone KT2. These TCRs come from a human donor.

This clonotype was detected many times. The CDR3 protein is CASMQGRYSNQPQHF. CDR3 DNA: TGTGCCAGCATGCAGGGACGATATAGCAATCAGCCCCAGCATTTT. The chain joins TRBV6-1 to TRBJ1-5; D possibly corresponds to TRBD1 (5 bases). Germline V gives CDR1 MNHNS, CDR2 SASEGT. CDR3 length: 15 amino acids. Trimming took 7 bases from V and 0 from J, leaving 13 bases between them.

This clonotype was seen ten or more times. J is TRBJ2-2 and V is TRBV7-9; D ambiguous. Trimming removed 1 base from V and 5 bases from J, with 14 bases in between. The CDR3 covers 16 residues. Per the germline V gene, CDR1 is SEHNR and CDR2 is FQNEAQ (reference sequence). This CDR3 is CASSLDSQERTGELFF. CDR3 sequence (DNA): TGTGCCAGCAGCTTAGATAGCCAGGAACGGACCGGGGAGCTGTTTTTT.

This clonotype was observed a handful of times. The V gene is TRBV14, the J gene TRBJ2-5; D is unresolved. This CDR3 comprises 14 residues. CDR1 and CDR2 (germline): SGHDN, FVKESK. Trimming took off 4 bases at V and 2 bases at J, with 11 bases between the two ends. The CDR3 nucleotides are TGTGCCAGCAGCCGCGATCGCATGCAAGAGACCCAGTACTTC. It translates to CASSRDRMQETQYF.

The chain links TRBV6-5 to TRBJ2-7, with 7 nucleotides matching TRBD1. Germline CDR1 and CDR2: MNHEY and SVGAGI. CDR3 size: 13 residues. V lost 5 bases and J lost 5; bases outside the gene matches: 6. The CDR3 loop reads CASSRQGINEQYF. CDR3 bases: TGTGCCAGCAGTCGACAGGGAATCAACGAGCAGTACTTC.

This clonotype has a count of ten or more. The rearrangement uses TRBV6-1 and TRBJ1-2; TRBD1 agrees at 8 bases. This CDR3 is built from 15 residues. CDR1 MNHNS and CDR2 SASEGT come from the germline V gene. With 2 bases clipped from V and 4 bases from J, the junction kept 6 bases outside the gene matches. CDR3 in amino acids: CASSEFAGGGYGYTF. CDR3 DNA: TGTGCCAGCAGTGAATTCGCAGGGGGCGGCTATGGCTACACCTTC.

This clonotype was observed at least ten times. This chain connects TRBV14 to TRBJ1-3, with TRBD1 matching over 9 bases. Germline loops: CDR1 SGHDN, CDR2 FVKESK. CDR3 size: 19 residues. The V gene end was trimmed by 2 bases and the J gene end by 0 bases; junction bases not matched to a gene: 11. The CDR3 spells CASSQLGTGLFGSGNTIYF. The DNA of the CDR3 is TGTGCCAGCAGCCAACTTGGGACAGGGTTATTCGGCTCTGGAAACACCATATATTTT.

DNA for the CDR3: TGTGCCAGCAGCTTAGCGAGCACCGGGGAGCTGTTTTTT. Protein sequence: CASSLASTGELFF. The chain couples TRBV11-3 to TRBJ2-2; D call uncertain. V dropped 1 base and J dropped 4 bases, with 4 bases sitting between them. This CDR3 spans 13 amino acids. Looked up from germline, CDR1 is SGHNT and CDR2 is YENEEA. The complete variable domain, with remaining parts taken from reference TRBV11-3 and TRBJ2-2, reads EAGVVQSPRYKIIEKKQPVAFWCNPISGHNTLYWYLQNLGQGPELLIRYENEEAVDDSQLPKDRFSAERLKGVDSTLKIQPAELGDSAVYLCASSLASTGELFFGEGSRLTVL.

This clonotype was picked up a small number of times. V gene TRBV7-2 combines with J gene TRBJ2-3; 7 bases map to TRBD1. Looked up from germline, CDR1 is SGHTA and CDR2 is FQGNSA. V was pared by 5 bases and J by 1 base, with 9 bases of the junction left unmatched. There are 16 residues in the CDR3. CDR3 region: CASSPRQGGGTDTQYF. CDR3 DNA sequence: TGTGCCAGCAGCCCCAGACAGGGTGGTGGCACAGATACGCAGTATTTT. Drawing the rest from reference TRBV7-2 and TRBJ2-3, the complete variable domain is GAGVSQSPSNKVTEKGKDVELRCDPISGHTALYWYRQSLGQGLEFLIYFQGNSAPDKSGLPSDRFSAERTGGSVSTLTIQRTQQEDSAVYLCASSPRQGGGTDTQYFGPGTRLTVL.

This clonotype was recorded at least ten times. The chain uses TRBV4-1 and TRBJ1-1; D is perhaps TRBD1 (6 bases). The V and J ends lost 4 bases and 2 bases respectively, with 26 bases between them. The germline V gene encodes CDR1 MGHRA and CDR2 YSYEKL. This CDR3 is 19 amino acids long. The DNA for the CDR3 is TGCGCCAGCAGCCTCCAACTCAACGGACAGAGGGGGATTAACACTGAAGCTTTCTTT. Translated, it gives CASSLQLNGQRGINTEAFF.

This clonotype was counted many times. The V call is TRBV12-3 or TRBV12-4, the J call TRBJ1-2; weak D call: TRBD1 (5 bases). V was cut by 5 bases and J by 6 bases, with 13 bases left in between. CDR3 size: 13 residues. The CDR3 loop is CASSLRVVDGYTF. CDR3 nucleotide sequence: TGTGCCAGCAGTCTCAGGGTGGTGGATGGCTACACCTTC.

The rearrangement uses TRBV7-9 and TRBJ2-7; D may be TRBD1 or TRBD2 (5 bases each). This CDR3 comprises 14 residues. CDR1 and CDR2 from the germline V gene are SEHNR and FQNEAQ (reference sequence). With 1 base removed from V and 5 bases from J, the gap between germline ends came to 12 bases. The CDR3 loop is CASSLGAGSDEQYF. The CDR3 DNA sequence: TGTGCCAGCAGCTTAGGGGCAGGGAGTGACGAGCAGTACTTC.

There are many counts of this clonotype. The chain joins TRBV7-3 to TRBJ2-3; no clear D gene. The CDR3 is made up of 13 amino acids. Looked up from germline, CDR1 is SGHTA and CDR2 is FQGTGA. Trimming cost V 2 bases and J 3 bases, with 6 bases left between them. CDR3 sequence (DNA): TGTGCCAGCAGCTTAGCGACGACAGATACGCAGTATTTT. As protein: CASSLATTDTQYF.

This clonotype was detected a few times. This chain's CDR3 is CASSLETYEQYF. As DNA, the CDR3 is TGTGCCAGCAGCTTGGAGACTTACGAGCAGTACTTC. The chain uses TRBV5-4 and TRBJ2-7; no reliable D call. The CDR3 covers 12 residues. The V gene's germline CDR1 is SGHNT and CDR2 YYREEE (reference sequence). V lost 0 bases to trimming and J lost 4 bases, with 5 bases between them.

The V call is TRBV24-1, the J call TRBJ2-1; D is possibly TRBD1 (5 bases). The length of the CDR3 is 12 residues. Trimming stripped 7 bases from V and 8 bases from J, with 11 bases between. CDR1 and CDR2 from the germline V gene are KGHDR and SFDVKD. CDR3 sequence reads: CATRGPLDEQFF. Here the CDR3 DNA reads TGTGCCACCAGGGGGCCCTTGGATGAGCAGTTCTTC.

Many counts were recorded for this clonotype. CDR3 in amino acids: CASSPGNSRAVYEQYF. The CDR3, as DNA: TGTGCCAGCTCACCGGGGAATAGCCGAGCCGTTTACGAGCAGTACTTC. This rearrangement joins TRBV18 to TRBJ2-7; D is unclear. The ends were cut back, 3 bases at V and 4 bases at J, with 19 bases in the middle. CDR1 and CDR2 (germline): KGHSH, LQKENI. The CDR3 is 16 residues long.

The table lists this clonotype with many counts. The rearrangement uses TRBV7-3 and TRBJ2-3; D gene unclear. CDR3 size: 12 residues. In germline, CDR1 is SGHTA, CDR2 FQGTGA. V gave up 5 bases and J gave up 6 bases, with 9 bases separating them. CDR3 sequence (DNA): TGTGCCAGCAGCCCCGGTAGTGATACGCAGTATTTT. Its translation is CASSPGSDTQYF.

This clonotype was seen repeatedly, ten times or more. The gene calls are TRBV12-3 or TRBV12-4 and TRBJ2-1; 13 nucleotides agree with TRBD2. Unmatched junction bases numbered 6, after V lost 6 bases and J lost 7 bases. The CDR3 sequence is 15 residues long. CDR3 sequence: CASRGTSGTGNEQFF. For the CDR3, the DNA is TGTGCCAGCAGAGGGACTAGCGGGACCGGTAATGAGCAGTTCTTC.

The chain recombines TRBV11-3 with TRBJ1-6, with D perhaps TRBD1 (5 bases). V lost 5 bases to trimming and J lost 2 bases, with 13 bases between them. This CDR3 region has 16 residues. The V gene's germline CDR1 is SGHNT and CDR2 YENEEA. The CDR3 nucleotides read TGTGCCAGCAGCGATCGAGGGGTGCCCTATAATTCACCCCTCCACTTT. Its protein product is CASSDRGVPYNSPLHF.

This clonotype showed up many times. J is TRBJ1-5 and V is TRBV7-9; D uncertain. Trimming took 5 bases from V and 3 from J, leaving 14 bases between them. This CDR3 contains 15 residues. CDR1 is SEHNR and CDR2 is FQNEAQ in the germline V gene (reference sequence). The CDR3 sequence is CASSPPGSSNQPQHF. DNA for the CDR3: TGTGCCAGCAGCCCCCCCGGGTCATCCAATCAGCCCCAGCATTTT. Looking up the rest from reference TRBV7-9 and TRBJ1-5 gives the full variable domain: DTGVSQNPRHKITKRGQNVTFRCDPISEHNRLYWYRQTLGQGPEFLTYFQNEAQLEKSRLLSDRFSAERPKGSFSTLEIQRTEQGDSAMYLCASSPPGSSNQPQHFGDGTRLSIL.

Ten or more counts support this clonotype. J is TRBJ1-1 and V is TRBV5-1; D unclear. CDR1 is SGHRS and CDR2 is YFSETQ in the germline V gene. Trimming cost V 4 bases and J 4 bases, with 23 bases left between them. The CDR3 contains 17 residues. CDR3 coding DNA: TGCGCCAGCAGCCCCCACCGATTGGGTGAGGTGGGCACTGAAGCTTTCTTT. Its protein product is CASSPHRLGEVGTEAFF.

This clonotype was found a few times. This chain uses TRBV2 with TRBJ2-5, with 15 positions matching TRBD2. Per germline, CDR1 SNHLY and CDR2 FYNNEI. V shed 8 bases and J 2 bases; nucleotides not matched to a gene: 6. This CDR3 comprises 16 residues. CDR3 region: CASGGLAGGKQETQYF. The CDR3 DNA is TGTGCCAGCGGTGGACTAGCGGGGGGGAAACAAGAGACCCAGTACTTC.